The clone carrying this TCR beta chain has more than one count but fewer than ten. Its cognate antigen is unknown. The data were taken from a study of T cell responses to AZD1222 COVID-19 vaccine. Using immunoSEQ multiplex PCR, the repertoire was profiled, and TCRdb retains in-frame clones only, with some absent. The sample carries some 150,000 clones, 75% to 95% recorded once. Second-dose timings of about 4 or about 12 weeks were pooled. Study results and caveats: Females outnumbered males among donors, who were mostly white British; clonal diversity was possibly underestimated. A rise in Spike-specific TCR breadth and depth followed two AZD1222 doses. Among spike-specific TCRs, nearly half reportedly target unmutated variant regions.

The CDR3 extends over 14 amino acids. Germline V lookup: CDR1 MNHEY, CDR2 SMNVEV (reference sequence). V was clipped by 6 bases and J by 0 bases; unmatched bases: 5. The source of this sequence is an adult who received the AZD1222 COVID-19 vaccine. The chain has TRBV27 and TRBJ2-7; TRBD1 agrees at 7 bases. The starting material was peripheral blood, obtained 28 days after the second AZD1222 dose. The CDR3 coding sequence is TGTGCCAGCAGCCCTTGGGACAGCTCCTACGAGCAGTACTTC. As protein: CASSPWDSSYEQYF.